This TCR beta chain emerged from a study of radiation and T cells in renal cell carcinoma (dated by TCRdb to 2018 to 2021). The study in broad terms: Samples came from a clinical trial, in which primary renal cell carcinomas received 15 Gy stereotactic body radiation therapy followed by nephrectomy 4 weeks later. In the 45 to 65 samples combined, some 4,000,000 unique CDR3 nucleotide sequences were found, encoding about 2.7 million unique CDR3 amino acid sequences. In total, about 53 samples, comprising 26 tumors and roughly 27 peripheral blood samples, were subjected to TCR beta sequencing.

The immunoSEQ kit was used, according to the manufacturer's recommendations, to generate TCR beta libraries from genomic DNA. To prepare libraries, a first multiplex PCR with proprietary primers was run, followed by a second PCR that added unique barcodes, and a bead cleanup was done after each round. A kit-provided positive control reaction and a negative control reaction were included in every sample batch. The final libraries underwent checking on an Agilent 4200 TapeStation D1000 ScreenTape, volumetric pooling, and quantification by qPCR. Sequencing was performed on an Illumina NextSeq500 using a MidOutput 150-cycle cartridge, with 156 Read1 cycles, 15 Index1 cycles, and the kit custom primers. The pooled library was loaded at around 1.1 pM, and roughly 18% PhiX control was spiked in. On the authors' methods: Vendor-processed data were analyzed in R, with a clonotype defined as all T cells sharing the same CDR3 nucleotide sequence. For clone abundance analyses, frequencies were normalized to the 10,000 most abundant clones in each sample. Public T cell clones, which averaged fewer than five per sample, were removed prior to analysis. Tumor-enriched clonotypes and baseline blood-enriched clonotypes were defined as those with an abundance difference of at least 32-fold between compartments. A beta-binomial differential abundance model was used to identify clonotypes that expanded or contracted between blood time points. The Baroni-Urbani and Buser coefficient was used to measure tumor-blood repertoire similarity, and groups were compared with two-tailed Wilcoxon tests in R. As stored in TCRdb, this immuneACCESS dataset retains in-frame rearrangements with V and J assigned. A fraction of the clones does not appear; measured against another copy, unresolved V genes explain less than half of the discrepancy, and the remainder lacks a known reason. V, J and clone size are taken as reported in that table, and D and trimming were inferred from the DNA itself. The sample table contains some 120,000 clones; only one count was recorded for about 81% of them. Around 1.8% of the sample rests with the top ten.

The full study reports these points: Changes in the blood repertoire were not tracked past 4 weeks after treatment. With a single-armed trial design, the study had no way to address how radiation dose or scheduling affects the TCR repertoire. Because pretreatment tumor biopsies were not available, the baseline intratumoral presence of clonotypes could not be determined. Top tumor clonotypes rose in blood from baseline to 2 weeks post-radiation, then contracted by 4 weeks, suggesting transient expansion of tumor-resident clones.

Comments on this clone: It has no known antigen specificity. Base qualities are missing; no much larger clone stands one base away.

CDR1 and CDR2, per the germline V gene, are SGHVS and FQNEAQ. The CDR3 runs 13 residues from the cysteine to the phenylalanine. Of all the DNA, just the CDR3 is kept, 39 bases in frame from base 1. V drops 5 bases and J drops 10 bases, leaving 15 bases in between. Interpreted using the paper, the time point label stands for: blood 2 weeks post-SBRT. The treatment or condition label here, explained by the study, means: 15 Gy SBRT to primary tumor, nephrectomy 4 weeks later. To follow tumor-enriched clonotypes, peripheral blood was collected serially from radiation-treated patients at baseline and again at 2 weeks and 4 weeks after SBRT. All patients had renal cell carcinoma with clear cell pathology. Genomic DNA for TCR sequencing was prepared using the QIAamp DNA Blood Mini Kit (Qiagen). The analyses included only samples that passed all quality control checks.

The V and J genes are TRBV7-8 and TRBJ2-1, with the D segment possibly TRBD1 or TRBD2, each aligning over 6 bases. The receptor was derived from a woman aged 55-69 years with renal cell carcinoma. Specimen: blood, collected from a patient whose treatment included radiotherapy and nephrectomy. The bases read TGTGCCAGCAGCCATGGGGGGCGGGCGGAGCAGTTCTTC. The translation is CASSHGGRAEQFF.